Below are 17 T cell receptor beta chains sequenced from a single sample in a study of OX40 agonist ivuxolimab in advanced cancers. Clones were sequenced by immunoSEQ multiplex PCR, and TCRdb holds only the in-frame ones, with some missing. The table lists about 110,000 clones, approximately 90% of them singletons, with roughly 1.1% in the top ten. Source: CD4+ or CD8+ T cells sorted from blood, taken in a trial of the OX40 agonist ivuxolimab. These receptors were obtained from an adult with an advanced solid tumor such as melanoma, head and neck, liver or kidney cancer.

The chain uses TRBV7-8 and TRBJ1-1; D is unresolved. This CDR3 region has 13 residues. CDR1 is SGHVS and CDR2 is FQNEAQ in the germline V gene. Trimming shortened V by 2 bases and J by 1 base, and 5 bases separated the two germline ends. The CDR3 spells CASSLSQNTEAFF. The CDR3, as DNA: TGTGCCAGCAGCTTATCCCAGAACACTGAAGCTTTCTTT.

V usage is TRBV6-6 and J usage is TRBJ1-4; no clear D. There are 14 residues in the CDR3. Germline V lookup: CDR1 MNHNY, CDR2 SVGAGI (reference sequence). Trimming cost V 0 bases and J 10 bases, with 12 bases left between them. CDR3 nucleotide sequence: TGTGCCAGCAGTTACTCTGACGGGGAAGTAAAACTGTTTTTT. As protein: CASSYSDGEVKLFF.

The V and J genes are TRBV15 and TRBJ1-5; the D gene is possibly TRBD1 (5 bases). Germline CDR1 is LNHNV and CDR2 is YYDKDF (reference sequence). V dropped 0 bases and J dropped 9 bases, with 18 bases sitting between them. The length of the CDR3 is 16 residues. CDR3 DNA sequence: TGTGCCACCAGCAGAGATCTGAGCGGGGGGAATGCGCCCCAGCATTTT. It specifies CATSRDLSGGNAPQHF.

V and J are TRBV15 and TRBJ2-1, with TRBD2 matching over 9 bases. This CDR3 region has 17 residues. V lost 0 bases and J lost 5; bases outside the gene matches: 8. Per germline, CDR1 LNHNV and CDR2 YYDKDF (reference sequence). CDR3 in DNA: TGTGCCACCAGCAGAGATCTAAGACTAGCGGACCACAATGAGCAGTTCTTC. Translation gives CATSRDLRLADHNEQFF.

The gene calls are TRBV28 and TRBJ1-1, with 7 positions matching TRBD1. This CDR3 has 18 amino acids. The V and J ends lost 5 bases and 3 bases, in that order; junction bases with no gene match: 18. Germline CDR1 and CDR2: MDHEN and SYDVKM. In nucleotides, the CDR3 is TGTGCCAGCAGTGGACGGGACAGAGAAGTGGAAGGAGACACTGAAGCTTTCTTT. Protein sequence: CASSGRDREVEGDTEAFF.

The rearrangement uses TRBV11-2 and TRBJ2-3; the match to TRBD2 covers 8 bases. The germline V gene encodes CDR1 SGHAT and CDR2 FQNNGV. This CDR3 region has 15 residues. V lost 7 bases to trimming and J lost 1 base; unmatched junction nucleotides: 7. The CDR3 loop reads CASTHPAGGTDTQYF. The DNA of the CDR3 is TGTGCCAGCACCCACCCAGCGGGAGGCACAGATACGCAGTATTTT.

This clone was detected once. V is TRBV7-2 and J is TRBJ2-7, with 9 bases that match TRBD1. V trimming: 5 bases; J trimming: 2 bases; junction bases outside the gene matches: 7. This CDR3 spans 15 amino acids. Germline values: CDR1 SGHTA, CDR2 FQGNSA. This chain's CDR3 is CASSNQWTGAYEQYF. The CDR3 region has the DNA TGTGCCAGCAGCAACCAGTGGACAGGGGCCTACGAGCAGTACTTC.

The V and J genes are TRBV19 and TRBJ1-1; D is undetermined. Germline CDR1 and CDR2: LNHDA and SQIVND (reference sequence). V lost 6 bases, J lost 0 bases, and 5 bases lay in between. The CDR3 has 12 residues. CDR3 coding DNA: TGTGCCAGTAGAACACTGAACACTGAAGCTTTCTTT. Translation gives CASRTLNTEAFF.

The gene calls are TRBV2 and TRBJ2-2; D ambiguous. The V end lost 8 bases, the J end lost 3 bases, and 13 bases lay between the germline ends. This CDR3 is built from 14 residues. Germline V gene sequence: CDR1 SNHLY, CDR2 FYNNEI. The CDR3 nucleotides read TGTGCCAGCGGTTCCGACTCCTACACCGGGGAGCTGTTTTTT. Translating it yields CASGSDSYTGELFF. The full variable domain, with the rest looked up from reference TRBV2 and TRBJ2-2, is EPEVTQTPSHQVTQMGQEVILRCVPISNHLYFYWYRQILGQKVEFLVSFYNNEISEKSEIFDDQFSVERPDGSNFTLKIRSTKLEDSAMYFCASGSDSYTGELFFGEGSRLTVL.

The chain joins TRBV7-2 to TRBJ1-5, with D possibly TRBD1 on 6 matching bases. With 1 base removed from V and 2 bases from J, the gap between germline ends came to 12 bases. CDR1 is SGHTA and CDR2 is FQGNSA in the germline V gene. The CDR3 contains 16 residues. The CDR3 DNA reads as TGTGCCAGCAGCTTAGGGCCAGGGGTTGGCAATCAGCCCCAGCATTTT. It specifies CASSLGPGVGNQPQHF.

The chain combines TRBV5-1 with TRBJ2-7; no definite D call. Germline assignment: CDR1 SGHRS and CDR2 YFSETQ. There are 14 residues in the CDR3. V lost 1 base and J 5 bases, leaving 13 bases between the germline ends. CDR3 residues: CASSLKVPENEQYF. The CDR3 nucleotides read TGCGCCAGCAGCTTGAAGGTCCCGGAAAACGAGCAGTACTTC.

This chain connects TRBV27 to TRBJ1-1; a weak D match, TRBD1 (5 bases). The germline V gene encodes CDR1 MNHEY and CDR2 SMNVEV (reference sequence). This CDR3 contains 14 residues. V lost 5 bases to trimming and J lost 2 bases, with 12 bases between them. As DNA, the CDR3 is TGTGCCAGCAGTGCTACCAGGGCTAACACTGAAGCTTTCTTT. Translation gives CASSATRANTEAFF.

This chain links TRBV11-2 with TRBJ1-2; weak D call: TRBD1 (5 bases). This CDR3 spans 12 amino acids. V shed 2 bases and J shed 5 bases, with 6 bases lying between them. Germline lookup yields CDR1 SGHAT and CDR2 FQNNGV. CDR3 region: CASSLRQYGYTF. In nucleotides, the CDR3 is TGTGCCAGCAGCTTAAGACAGTATGGCTACACCTTC.

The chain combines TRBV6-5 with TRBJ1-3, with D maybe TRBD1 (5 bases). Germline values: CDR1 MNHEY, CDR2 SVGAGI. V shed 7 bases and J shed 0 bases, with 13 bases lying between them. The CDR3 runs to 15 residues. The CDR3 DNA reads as TGTGCCAGCACCAAGGACACTGTCTCTGGAAACACCATATATTTT. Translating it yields CASTKDTVSGNTIYF.

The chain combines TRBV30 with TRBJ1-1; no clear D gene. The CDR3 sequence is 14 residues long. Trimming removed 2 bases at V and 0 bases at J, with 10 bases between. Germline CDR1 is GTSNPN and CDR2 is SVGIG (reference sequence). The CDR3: CAWSLYPLNTEAFF. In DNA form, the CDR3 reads TGTGCCTGGAGTTTATACCCGCTGAACACTGAAGCTTTCTTT.

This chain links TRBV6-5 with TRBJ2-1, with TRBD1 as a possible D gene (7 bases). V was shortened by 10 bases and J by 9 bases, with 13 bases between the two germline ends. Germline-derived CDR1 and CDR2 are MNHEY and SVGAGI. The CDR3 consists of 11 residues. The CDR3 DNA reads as TGTGCCACCACCCAGGGGGGTGAGCAGTTCTTC. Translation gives CATTQGGEQFF.

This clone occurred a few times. The CDR3 loop is CSASTGSGYTF. CDR3 in DNA: TGCAGTGCTAGTACAGGGTCTGGCTACACCTTC. The chain uses TRBV20-1 and TRBJ1-2; weak D call: TRBD1 (6 bases). V was clipped by 3 bases and J by 7 bases, with 9 bases between them. Germline-derived CDR1 and CDR2 are DFQATT and SNEGSKA (reference sequence). The CDR3 has 11 residues.